This TCR beta chain was found in a study of brain T cells in children with intractable seizures. General observations from the study: Pre- and post-surgery blood differed in depth, so pre-surgery absences may be undersampling. Viral specificity was inferred only from CDR3 similarity; HCMV serostatus was unknown.

The method was immunoSEQ multiplex PCR; TCRdb's version includes in-frame clones alone and lacks a portion of them. The sample records a few hundred thousand clones, over 90% being singletons. CDR1 is SGHVS and CDR2 is FQNEAQ in the germline V gene. The CDR3 loop spans 14 amino acids. V lost 4 bases and J lost 2; bases outside the gene matches: 4. Worth noting for this clone: Its antigen remains unidentified.

Time point denoted: blood from clinic visit 5 months post-surgery; TSC patient then seizure free. Surgery cases with the highest brain T cell transcript signatures were chosen for sequencing. Here the sequenced sample was peripheral blood, taken about 5 months after surgery. This receptor was identified in a boy younger than two with tuberous sclerosis and intractable seizures. The gene calls are TRBV7-8 and TRBJ2-7, with 8 nucleotides matching TRBD2. The CDR3 loop is CASSYGGGTYEQYF. In DNA, the CDR3 is TGTGCCAGCAGCTACGGGGGGGGAACCTACGAGCAGTACTTC.